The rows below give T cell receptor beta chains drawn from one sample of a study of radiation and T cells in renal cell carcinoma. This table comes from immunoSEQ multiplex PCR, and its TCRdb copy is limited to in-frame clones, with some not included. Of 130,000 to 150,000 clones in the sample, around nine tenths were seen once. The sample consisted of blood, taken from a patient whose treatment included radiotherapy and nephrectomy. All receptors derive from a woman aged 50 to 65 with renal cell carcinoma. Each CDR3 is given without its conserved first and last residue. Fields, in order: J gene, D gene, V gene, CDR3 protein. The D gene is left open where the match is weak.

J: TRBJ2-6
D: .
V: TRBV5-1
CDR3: ASSLTVNGANVLT

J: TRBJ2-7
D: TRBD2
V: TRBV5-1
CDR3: ASSLDSGEVYEQY

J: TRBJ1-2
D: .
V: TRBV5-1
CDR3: ASSVRDTYGYT

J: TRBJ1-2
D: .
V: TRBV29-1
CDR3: SVESANYGYT

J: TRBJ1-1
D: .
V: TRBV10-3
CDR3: AISEGGMNTEAF

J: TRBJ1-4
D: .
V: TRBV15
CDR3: ATSRDIGRANEKLF

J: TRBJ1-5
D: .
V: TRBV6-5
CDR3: ASTPYASSNQPQH

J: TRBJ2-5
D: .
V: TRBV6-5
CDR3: ASSYSGTGGTQY

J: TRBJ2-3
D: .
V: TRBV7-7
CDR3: ASSSGRSTDTQY

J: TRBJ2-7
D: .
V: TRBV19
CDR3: ASSRGANYEQY

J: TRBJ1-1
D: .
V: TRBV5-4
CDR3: ASIQGTEAF

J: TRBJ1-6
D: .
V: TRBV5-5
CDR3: ASRSTTGSGDSPLH

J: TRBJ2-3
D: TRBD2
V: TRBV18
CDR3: ASSLSTLAGTSTDTQY